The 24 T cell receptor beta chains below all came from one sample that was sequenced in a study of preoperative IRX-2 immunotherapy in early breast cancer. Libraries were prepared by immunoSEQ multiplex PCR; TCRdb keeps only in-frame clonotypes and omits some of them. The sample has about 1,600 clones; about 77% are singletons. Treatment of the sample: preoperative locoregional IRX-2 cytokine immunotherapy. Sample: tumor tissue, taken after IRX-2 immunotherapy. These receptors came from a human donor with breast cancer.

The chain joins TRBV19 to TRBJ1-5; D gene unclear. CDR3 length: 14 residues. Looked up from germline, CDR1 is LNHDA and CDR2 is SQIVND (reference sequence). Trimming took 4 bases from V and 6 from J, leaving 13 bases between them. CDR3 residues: CASSTTRSGQPQHF. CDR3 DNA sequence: TGTGCCAGTAGTACCACGAGGTCGGGTCAGCCCCAGCATTTT.

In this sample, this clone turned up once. As DNA, the CDR3 is TGTGCCAGTACTCGGGGGCGAGCTCAGCCCCAGCATTTT. It is translated as CASTRGRAQPQHF. The V gene is TRBV19, the J gene TRBJ1-5; perhaps TRBD1 as D (6 bases). Germline lookup yields CDR1 LNHDA and CDR2 SQIVND (reference sequence). Trimming took off 7 bases at V and 6 bases at J, with 13 bases between the two ends. This CDR3 spans 13 amino acids.

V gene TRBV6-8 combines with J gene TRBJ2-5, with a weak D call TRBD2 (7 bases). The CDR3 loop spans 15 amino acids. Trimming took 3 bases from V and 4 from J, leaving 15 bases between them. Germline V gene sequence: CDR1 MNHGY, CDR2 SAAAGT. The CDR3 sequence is CASSYEGGPRETQYF. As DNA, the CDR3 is TGTGCCAGCAGTTATGAGGGGGGGCCGCGAGAGACCCAGTACTTC.

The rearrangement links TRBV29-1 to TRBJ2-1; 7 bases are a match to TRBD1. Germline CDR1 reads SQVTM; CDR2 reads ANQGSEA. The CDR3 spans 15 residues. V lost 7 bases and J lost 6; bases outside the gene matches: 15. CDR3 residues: CSATRDRETPNEQFF. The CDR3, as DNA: TGCAGCGCTACCCGGGACAGAGAAACACCCAATGAGCAGTTCTTC.

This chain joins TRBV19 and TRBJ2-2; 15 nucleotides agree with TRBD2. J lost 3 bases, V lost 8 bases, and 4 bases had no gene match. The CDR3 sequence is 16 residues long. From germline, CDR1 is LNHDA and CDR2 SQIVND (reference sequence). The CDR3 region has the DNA TGTGCCAGTCTGGGGACTAGCGGGGGGTACACCGGGGAGCTGTTTTTT. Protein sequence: CASLGTSGGYTGELFF.

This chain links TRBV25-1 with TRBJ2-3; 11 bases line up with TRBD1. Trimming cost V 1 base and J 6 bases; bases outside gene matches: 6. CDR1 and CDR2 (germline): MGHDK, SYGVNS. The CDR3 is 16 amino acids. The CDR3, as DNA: TGTGCCAGCAGTGAATGGCAAGGACAGGGGGCGGATACGCAGTATTTT. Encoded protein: CASSEWQGQGADTQYF.

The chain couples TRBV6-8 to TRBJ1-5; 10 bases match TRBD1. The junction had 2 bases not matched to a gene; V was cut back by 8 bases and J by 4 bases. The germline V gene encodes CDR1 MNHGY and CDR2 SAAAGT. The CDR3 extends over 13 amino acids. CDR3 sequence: CASLDRGNQPQHF. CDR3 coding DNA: TGTGCCAGCCTGGACAGGGGGAATCAGCCCCAGCATTTT.

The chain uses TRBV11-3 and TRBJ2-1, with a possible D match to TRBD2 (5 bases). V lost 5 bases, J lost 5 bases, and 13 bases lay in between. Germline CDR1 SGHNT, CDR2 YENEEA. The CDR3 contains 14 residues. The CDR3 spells CASSLRTGNNEQFF. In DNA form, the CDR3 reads TGTGCCAGCAGCCTAAGGACTGGTAACAATGAGCAGTTCTTC.

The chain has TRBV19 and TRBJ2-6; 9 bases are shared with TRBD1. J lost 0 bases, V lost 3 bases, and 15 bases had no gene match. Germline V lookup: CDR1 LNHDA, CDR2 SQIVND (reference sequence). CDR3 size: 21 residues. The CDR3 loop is CASSIVGLRQGGSSGANVLTF. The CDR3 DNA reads TGTGCCAGTAGTATTGTGGGACTAAGACAGGGGGGATCCTCTGGGGCCAACGTCCTGACTTTC. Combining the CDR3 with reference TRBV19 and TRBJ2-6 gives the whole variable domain DGGITQSPKYLFRKEGQNVTLSCEQNLNHDAMYWYRQDPGQGLRLIYYSQIVNDFQKGDIAEGYSVSREKKESFPLTVTSAQKNPTAFYLCASSIVGLRQGGSSGANVLTFGAGSRLTVL.

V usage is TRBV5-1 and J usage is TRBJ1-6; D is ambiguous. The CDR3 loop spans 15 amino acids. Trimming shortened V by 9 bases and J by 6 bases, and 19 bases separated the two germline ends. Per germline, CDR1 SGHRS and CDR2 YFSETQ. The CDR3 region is CATSSDGQPNSPLHF. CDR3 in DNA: TGCGCCACCTCATCCGACGGCCAGCCTAATTCACCCCTCCACTTT.

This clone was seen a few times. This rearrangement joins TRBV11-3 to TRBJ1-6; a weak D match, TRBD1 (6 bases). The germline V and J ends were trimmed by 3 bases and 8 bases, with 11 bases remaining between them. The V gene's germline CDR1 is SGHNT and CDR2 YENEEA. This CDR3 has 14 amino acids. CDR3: CASSLVGGYSPLHF. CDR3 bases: TGTGCCAGCAGCTTGGTTGGGGGCTATTCACCCCTCCACTTT.

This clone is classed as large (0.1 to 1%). The CDR3 here is CASSPGVFGYTF. CDR3 DNA sequence: TGTGCCAGCAGTCCAGGGGTCTTTGGCTACACCTTC. This chain links TRBV6-8 with TRBJ1-2; D perhaps matches TRBD1 (6 bases). The germline V gene encodes CDR1 MNHGY and CDR2 SAAAGT. CDR3 size: 12 residues. Trimming shortened V by 5 bases and J by 7 bases, and 11 bases separated the two germline ends.

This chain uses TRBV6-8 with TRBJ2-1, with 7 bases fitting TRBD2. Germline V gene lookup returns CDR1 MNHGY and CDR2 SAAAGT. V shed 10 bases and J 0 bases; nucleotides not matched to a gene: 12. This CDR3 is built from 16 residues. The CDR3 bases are TGTGCCACTACCCCGACTAGCCGCCGCTCCTACAATGAGCAGTTCTTC. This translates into CATTPTSRRSYNEQFF.

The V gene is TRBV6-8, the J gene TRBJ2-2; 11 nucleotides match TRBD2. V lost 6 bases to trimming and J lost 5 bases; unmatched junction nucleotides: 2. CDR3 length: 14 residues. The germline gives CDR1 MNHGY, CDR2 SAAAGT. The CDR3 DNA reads TGTGCCAGCAGCTTAGCGGGGGGGACCGGGGAGCTGTTTTTT. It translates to CASSLAGGTGELFF.

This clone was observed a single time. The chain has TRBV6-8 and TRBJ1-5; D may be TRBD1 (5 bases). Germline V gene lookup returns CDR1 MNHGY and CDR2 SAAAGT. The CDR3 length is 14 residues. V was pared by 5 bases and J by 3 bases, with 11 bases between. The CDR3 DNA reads TGTGCCAGCAGTGATGGGGGAAACAATCAGCCCCAGCATTTT. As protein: CASSDGGNNQPQHF.

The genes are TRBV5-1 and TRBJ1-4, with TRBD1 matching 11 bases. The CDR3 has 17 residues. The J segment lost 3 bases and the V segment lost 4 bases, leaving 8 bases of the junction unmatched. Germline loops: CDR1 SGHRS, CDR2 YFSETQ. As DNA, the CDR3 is TGCGCCAGCAGCATAGGACAGGGGGCGCTAGCTAATGAAAAACTGTTTTTT. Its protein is CASSIGQGALANEKLFF. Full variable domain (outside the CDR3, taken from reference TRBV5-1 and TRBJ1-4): KAGVTQTPRYLIKTRGQQVTLSCSPISGHRSVSWYQQTPGQGLQFLFEYFSETQRNKGNFPGRFSGRQFSNSRSEMNVSTLELGDSALYLCASSIGQGALANEKLFFGSGTQLSVL.

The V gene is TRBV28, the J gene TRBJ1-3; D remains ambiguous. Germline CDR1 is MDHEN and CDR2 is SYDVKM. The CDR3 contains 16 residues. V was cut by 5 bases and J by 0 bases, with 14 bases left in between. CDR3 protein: CASSTPFPGSGNTIYF. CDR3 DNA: TGTGCCAGCAGTACGCCATTTCCCGGCTCTGGAAACACCATATATTTT.

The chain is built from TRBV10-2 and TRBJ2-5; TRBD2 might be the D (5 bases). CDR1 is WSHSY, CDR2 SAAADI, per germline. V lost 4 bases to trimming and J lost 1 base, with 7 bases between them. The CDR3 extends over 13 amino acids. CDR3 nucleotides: TGCGCCAGCAGTGTGAGGGTCCAAGAGACCCAGTACTTC. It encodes CASSVRVQETQYF.

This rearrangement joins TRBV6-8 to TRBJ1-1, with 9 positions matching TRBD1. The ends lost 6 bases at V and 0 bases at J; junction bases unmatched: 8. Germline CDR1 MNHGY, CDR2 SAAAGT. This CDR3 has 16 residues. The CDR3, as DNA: TGTGCCAGCAGCGTACCGGGACAGGGATTGAACACTGAAGCTTTCTTT. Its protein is CASSVPGQGLNTEAFF.

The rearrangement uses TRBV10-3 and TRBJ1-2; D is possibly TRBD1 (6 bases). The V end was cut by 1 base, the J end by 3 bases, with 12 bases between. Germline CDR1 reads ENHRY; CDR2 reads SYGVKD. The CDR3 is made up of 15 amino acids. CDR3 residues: CAISEFNKGDYGYTF. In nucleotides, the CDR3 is TGTGCCATCAGTGAGTTTAACAAGGGGGACTATGGCTACACCTTC.

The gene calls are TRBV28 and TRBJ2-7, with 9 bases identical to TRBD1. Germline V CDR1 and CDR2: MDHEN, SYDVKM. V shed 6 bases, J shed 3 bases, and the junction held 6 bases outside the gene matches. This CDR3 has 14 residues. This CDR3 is CASRGQGVGYEQYV. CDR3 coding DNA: TGTGCCAGCAGGGGACAGGGTGTGGGCTACGAGCAGTACGTC.

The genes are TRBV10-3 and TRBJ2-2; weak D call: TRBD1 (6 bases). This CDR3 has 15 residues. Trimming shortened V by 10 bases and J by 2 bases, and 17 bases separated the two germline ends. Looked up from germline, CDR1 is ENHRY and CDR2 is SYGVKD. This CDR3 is CASQPSGVNTGELFF. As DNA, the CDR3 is TGTGCCAGCCAGCCCTCAGGGGTTAACACCGGGGAGCTGTTTTTT.

In DNA form, the CDR3 reads TGTGCCAGCAGTGAAGGAAGGATTGCAGGGGCTGGGGCCAACGTCCTGACTTTC. Translating it yields CASSEGRIAGAGANVLTF. This chain uses TRBV6-1 with TRBJ2-6, with D perhaps matching TRBD1 (6 bases). V dropped 1 base and J dropped 2 bases, with 15 bases sitting between them. Germline V gene data show CDR1 as MNHNS and CDR2 as SASEGT. This CDR3 has 18 amino acids.

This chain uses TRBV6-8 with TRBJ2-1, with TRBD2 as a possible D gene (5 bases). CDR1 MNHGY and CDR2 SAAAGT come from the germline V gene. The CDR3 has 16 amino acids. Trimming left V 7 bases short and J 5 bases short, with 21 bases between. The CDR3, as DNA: TGTGCCAGCACCCCCTTTGACGGGCGAGGGAACAATGAGCAGTTCTTC. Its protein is CASTPFDGRGNNEQFF.